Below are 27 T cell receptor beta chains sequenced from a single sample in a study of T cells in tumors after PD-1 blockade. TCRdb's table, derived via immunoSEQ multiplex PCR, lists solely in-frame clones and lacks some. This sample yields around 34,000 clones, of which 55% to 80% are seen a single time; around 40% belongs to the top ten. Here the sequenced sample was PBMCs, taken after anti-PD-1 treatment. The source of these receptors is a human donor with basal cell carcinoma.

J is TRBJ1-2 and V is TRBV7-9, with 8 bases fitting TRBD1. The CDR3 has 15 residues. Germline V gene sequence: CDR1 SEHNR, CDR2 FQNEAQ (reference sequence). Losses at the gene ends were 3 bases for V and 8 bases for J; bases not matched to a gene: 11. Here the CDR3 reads CASSLDRAPFWGYTF. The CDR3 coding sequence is TGTGCCAGCAGCTTGGACAGGGCGCCGTTTTGGGGCTACACCTTC.

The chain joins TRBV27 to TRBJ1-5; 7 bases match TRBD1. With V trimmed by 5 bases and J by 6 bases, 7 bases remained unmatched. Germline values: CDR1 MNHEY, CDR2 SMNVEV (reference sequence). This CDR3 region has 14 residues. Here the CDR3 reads CASSMTGRGQPQHF. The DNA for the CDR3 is TGTGCCAGCAGTATGACAGGGAGGGGTCAGCCCCAGCATTTT.

CDR3 sequence: CASRTLFSNTEAFF. CDR3 coding DNA: TGTGCCAGCAGGACTCTTTTCTCTAACACTGAAGCTTTCTTT. The chain links TRBV6-5 to TRBJ1-1; D not resolved. V lost 6 bases, J lost 2 bases, and 13 bases lay in between. This CDR3 region has 14 residues. Germline CDR1 MNHEY, CDR2 SVGAGI.

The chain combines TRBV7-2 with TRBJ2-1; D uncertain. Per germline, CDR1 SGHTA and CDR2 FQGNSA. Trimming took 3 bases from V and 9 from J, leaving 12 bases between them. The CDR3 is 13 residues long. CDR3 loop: CASSFTTLGEQFF. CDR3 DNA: TGTGCCAGCAGCTTTACAACCCTGGGTGAGCAGTTCTTC.

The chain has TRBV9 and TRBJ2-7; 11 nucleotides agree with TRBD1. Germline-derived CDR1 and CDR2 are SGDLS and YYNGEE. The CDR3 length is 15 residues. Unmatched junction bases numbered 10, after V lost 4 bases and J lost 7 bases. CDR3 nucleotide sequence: TGTGCCAGCAGCCAAGGACAGGGGGCGCTCATAGAGCAGTACTTC. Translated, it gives CASSQGQGALIEQYF.

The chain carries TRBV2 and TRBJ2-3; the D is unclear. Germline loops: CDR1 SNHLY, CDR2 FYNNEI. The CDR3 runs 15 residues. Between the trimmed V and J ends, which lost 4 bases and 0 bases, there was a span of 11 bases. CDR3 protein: CASSGYHSSTDTQYF. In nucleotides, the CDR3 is TGTGCCAGCAGTGGGTACCATTCTAGCACAGATACGCAGTATTTT.

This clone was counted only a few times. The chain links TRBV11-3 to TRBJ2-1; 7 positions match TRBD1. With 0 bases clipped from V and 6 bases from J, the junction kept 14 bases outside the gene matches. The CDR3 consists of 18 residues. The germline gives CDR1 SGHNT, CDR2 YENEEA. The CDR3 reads CASSLDLFRQGVGNEQFF. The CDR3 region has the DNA TGTGCCAGCAGCTTAGATTTGTTCCGGCAGGGGGTCGGCAATGAGCAGTTCTTC.

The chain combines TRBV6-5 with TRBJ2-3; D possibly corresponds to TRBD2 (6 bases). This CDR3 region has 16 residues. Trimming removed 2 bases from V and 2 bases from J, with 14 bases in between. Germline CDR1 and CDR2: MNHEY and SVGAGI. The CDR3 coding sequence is TGTGCCAGCAGTTACAGACTAGTCACTTCCACAGATACGCAGTATTTT. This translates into CASSYRLVTSTDTQYF.

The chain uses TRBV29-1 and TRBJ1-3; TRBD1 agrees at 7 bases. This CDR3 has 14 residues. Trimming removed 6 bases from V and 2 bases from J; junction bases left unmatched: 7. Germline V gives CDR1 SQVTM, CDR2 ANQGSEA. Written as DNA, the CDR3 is TGCAGCGTCGGAACGACAGGGACTGGAAACACCATATATTTT. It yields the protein CSVGTTGTGNTIYF. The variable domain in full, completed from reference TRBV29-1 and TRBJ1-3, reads SAVISQKPSRDICQRGTSLTIQCQVDSQVTMMFWYRQQPGQSLTLIATANQGSEATYESGFVIDKFPISRPNLTFSTLTVSNMSPEDSSIYLCSVGTTGTGNTIYFGEGSWLTVV.

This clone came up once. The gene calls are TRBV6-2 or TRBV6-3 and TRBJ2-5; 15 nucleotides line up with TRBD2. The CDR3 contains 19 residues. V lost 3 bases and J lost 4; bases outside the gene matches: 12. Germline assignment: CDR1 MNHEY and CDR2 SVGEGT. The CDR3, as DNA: TGTGCCAGCAGTTATTCCCCGGGACTAGCGGGAGGTCTTGCAGAGACCCAGTACTTC. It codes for CASSYSPGLAGGLAETQYF.

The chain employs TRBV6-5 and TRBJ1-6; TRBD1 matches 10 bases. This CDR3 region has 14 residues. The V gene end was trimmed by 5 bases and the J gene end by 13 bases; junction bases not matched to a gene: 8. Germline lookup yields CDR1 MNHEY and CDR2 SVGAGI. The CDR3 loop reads CASSPRQGAGPLHF. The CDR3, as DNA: TGTGCCAGCAGTCCCCGACAGGGGGCGGGTCCCCTCCACTTT.

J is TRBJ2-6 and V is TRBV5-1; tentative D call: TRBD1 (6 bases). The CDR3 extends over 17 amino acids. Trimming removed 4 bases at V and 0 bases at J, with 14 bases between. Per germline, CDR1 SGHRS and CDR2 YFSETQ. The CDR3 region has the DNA TGCGCCAGCAGCAACCGACAGGACGACTCTGGGGCCAACGTCCTGACTTTC. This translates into CASSNRQDDSGANVLTF.

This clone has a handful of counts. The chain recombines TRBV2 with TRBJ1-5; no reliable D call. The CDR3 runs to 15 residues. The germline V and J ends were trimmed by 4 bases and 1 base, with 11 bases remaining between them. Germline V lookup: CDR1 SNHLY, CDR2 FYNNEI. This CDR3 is CASSVRGLSNQPQHF. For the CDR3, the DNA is TGTGCCAGCAGTGTCCGAGGACTGAGCAATCAGCCCCAGCATTTT.

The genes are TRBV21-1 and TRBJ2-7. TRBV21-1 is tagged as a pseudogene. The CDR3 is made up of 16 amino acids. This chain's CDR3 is CASSKAGTDNSYEQYF. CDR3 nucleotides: TGTGCCAGCAGCAAAGCGGGGACCGATAACTCCTACGAGCAGTACTTC.

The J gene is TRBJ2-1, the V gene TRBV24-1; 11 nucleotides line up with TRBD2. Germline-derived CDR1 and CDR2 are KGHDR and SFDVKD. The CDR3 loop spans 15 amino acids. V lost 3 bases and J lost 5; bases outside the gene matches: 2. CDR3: CATSDPGLADNEQFF. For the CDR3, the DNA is TGTGCCACCAGTGATCCGGGACTAGCGGACAATGAGCAGTTCTTC.

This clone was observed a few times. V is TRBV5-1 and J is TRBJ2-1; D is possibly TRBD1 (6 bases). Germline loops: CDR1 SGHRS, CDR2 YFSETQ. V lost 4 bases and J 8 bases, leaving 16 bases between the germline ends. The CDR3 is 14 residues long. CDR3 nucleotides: TGCGCCAGCAGCGAACGGGACATAGATTATGAGCAGTTCTTC. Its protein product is CASSERDIDYEQFF.

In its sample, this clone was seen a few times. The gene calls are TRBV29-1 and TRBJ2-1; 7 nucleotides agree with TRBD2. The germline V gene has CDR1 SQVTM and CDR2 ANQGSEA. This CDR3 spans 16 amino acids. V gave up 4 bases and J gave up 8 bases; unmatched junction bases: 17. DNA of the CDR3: TGCAGCGTTGGATCGGGGGGTCAGGGAGGAAGCGATGAGCAGTTCTTC. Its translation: CSVGSGGQGGSDEQFF.

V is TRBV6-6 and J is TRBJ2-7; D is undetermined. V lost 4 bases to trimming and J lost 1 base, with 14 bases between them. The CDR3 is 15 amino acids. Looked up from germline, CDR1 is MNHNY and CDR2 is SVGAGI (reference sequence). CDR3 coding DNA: TGTGCCAGCAGTTTTATTCTTAGTTCATCCTACGAGCAGTACTTC. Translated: CASSFILSSSYEQYF.

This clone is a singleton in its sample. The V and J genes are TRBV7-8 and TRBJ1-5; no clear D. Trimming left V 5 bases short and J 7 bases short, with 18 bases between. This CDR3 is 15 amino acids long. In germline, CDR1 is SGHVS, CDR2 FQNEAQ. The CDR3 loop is CASSRQLLARQPQHF. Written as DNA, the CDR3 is TGTGCCAGCAGCCGCCAGTTGTTGGCGAGGCAGCCCCAGCATTTT.

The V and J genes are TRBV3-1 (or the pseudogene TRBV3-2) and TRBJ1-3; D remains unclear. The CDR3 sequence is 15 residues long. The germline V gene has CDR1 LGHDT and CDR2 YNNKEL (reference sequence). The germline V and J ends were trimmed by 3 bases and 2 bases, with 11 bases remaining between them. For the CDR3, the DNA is TGTGCCAGCAGCCAGGGCCGGACTACTGGAAACACCATATATTTT. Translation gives CASSQGRTTGNTIYF.

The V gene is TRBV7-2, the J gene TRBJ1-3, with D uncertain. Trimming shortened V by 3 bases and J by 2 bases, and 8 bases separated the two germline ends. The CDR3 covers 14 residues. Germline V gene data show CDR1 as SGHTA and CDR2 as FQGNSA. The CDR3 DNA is TGTGCCAGCAGCTTCGGGATCACTGGAAACACCATATATTTT. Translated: CASSFGITGNTIYF.

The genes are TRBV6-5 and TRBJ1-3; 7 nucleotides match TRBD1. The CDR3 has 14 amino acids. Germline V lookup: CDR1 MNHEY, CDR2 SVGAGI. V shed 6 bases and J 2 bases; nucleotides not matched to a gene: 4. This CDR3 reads CASRAGTAGNTIYF. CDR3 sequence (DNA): TGTGCCAGCAGGGCTGGGACAGCTGGAAACACCATATATTTT.

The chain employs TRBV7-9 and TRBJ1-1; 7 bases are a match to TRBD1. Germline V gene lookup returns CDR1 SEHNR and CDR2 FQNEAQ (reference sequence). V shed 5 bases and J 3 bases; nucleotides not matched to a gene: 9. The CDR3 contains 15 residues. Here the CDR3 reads CASSPGPGGDTEAFF. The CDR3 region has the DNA TGTGCCAGCAGCCCGGGCCCAGGGGGAGACACTGAAGCTTTCTTT.

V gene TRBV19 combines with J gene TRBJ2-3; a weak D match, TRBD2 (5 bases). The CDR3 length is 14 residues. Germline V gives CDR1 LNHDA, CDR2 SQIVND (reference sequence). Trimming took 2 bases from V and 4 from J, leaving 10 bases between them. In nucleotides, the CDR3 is TGTGCCAGTAGTATACTAGCAACCTCAGATACGCAGTATTTT. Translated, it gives CASSILATSDTQYF.

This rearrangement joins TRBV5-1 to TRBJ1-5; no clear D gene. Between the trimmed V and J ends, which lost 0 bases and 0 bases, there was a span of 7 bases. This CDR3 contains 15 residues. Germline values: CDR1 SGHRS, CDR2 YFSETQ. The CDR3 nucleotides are TGCGCCAGCAGCTTGGTGCCAGATAGCAATCAGCCCCAGCATTTT. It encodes CASSLVPDSNQPQHF.

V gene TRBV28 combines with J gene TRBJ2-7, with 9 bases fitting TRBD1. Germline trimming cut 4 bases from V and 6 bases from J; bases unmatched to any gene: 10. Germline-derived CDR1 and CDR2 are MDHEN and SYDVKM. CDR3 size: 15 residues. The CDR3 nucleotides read TGTGCCAGCAGTTCTCCCGGGACAGGGCTGTCCGAGCAGTACTTC. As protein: CASSSPGTGLSEQYF. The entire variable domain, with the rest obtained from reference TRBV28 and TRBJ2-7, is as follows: DVKVTQSSRYLVKRTGEKVFLECVQDMDHENMFWYRQDPGLGLRLIYFSYDVKMKEKGDIPEGYSVSREKKERFSLILESASTNQTSMYLCASSSPGTGLSEQYFGPGTRLTVT.

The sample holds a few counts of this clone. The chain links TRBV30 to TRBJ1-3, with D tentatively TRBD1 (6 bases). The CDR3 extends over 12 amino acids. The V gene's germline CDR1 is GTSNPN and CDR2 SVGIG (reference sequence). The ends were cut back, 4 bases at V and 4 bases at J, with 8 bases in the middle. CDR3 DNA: TGTGCCTGGACGCAGGGGGGAAACACCATATATTTT. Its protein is CAWTQGGNTIYF.